This TCR beta chain stems from a study of T cell repertoires in cytomegalovirus infection. V shed 5 bases, J shed 4 bases, and the junction held 8 bases outside the gene matches. Per the germline V gene, CDR1 is SGHTA and CDR2 is FQGNSA. The CDR3 runs to 15 residues. TCRdb reprocessed the reads via MiXCR and lists one record per CDR3 protein. The data contain more than 250,000 distinct CDR3 sequences, more than 20% of them singletons. This clonotype was counted many times. Its antigen is currently unknown. General study results and limits: HLA-C-restricted TCR beta clonotypes specific for CMV led the ex vivo response.

The source was cultured PBMCs, collected from culture after CMV antigen stimulation. The receptor's source is a human donor in good health (CMV status not recorded). Some clones in this sample may be carry-over from other donors' samples. The chain has TRBV7-2 and TRBJ2-3; 8 bases fit TRBD2. CDR3 protein: CASSRVALAADTQYF. DNA of the CDR3: TGTGCCAGCAGCAGGGTGGCACTAGCGGCAGATACGCAGTATTTT.